This TCR beta chain was sequenced during a study of T-cell memory formation after mild COVID-19. TCRdb re-analysed the 5' RACE reads in MiXCR, keeping a single row per CDR3 protein. Among approximately 260,000 distinct CDR3 sequences listed, roughly 17% were seen once. In its sample, this clonotype was seen a few times. This CDR3 is built from 15 residues. Germline values: CDR1 SNHLY, CDR2 FYNNEI. The V gene lost 6 bases and the J gene lost 5 bases, with 19 bases spanning the gap. The receptor comes from a man aged 18 to 29 who had mild COVID-19 (a few samples of this study predate the infection). Cell type and time point are not known. The sequenced sample was PBMCs or a T cell subset sorted from them (not recorded which). This sequence joins TRBV2 and TRBJ2-5, with D possibly matching TRBD2 (7 bases). The CDR3 protein is CASRSSGVGRETQYF. CDR3 DNA sequence: TGTGCCAGCAGGTCGTCAGGGGTCGGGAGGGAGACCCAGTACTTC. The whole variable domain, filled in from reference TRBV2 and TRBJ2-5, reads EPEVTQTPSHQVTQMGQEVILRCVPISNHLYFYWYRQILGQKVEFLVSFYNNEISEKSEIFDDQFSVERPDGSNFTLKIRSTKLEDSAMYFCASRSSGVGRETQYFGPGTRLLVL.